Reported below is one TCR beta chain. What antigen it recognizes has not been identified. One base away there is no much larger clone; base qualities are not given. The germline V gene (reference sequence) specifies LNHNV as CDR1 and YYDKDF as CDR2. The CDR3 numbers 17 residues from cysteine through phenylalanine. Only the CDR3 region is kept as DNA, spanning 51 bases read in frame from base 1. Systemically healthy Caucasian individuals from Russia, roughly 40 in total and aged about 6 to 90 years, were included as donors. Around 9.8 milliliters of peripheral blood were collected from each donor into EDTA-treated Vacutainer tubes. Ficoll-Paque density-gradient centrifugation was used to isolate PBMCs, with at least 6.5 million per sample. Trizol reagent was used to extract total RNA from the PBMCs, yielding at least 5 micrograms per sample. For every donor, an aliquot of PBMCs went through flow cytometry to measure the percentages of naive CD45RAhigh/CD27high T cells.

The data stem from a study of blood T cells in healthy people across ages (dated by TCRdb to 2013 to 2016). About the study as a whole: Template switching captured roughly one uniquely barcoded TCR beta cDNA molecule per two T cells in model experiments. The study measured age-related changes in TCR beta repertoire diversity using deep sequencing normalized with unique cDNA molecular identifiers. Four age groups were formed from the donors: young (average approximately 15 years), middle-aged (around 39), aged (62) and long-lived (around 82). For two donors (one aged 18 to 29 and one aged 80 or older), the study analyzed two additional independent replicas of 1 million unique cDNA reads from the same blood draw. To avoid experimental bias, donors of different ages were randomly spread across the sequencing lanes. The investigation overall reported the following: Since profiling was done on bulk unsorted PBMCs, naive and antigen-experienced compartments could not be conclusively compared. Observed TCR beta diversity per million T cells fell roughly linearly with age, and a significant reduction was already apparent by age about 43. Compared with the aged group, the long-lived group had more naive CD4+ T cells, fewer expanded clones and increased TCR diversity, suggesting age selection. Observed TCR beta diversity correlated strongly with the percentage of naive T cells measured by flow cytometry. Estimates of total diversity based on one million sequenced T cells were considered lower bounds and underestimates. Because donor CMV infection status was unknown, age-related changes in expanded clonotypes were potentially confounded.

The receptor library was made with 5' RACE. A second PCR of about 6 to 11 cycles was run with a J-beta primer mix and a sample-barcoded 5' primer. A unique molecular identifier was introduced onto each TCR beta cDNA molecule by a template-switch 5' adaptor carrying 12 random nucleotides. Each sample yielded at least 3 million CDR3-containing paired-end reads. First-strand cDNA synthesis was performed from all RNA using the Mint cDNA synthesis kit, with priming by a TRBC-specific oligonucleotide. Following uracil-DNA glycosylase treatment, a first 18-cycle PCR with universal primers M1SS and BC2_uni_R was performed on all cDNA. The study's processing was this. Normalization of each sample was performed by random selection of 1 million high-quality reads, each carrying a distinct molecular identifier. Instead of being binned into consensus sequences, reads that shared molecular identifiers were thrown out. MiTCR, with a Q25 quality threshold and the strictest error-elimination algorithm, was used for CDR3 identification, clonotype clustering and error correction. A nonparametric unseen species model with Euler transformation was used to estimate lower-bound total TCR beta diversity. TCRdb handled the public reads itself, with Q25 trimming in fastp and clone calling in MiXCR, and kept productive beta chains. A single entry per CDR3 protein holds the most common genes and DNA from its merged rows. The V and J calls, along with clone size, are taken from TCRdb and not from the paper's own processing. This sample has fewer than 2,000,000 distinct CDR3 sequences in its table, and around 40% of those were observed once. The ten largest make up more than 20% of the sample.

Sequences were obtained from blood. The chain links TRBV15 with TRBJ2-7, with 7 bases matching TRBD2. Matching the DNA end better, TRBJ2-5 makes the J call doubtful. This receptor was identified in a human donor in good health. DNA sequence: TGTGCCACCAGCAGAGCCCGGGACGGGGGGACCCAAGAGACCCAGTACTTC. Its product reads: CATSRARDGGTQETQYF.